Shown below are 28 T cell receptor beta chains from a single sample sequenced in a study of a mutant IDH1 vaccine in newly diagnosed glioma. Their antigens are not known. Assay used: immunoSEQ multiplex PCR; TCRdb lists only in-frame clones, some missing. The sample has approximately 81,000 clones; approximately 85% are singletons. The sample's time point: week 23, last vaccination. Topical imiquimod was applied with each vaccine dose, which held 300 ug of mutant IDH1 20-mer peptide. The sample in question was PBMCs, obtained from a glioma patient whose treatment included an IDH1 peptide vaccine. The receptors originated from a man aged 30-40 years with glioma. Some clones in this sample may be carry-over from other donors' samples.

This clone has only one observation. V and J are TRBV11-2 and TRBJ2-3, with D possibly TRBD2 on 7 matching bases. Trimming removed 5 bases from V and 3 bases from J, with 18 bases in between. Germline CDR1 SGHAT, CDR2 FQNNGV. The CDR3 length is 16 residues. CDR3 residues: CASSRRGGLFTDTQYF. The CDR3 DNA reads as TGTGCCAGCAGCCGCCGCGGGGGCCTCTTTACAGATACGCAGTATTTT.

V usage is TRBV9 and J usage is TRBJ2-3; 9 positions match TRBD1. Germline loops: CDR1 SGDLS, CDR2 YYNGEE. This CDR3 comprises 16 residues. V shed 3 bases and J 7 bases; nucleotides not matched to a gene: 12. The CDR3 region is CASSETGTGPSNTQYF. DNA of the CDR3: TGTGCCAGCAGCGAGACCGGGACAGGGCCTTCAAATACGCAGTATTTT.

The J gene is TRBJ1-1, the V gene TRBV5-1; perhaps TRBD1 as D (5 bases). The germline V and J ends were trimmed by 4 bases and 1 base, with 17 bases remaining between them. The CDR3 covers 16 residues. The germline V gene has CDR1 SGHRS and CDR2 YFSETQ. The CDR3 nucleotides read TGCGCCAGCAGCATTTTGGGGCCGGGACGGAACACTGAAGCTTTCTTT. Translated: CASSILGPGRNTEAFF.

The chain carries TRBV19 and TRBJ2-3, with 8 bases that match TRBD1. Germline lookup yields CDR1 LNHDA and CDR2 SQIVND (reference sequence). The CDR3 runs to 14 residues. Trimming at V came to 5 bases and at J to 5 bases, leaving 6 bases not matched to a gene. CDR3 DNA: TGTGCCAGTAGTCCGCGACAGGGGAGAGATACGCAGTATTTT. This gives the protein CASSPRQGRDTQYF.

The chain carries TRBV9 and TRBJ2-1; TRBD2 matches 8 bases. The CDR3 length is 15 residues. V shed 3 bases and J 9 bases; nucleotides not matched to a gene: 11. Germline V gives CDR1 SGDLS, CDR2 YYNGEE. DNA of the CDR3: TGTGCCAGCAGCGCCGACGGGAGGGCCTCTGGTGAGCAGTTCTTC. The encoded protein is CASSADGRASGEQFF.

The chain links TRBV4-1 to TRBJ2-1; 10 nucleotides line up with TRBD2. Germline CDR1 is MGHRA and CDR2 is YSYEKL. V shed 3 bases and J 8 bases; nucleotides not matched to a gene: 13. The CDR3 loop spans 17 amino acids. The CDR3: CASSQFRPGLASHEQFF. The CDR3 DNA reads TGCGCCAGCAGCCAGTTTCGACCGGGACTAGCGAGCCATGAGCAGTTCTTC.

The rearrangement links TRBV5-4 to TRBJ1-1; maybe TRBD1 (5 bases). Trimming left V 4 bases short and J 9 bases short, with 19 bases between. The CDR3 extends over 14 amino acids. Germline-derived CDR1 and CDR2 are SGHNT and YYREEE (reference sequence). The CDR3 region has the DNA TGTGCCAGCAGCCAAGTAGATCCAGGGAGCAAAGCTTTCTTT. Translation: CASSQVDPGSKAFF. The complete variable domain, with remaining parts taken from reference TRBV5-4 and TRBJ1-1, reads ETGVTQSPTHLIKTRGQQVTLRCSSQSGHNTVSWYQQALGQGPQFIFQYYREEENGRGNFPPRFSGLQFPNYSSELNVNALELDDSALYLCASSQVDPGSKAFFGQGTRLTVV.

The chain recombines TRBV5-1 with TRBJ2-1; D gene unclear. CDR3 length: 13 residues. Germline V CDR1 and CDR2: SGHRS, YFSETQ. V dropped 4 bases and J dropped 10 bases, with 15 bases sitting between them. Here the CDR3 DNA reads TGCGCCAGCAGCCGATCAATCGCAGCAGAGCAGTTCTTC. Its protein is CASSRSIAAEQFF. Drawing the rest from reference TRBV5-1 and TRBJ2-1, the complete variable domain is KAGVTQTPRYLIKTRGQQVTLSCSPISGHRSVSWYQQTPGQGLQFLFEYFSETQRNKGNFPGRFSGRQFSNSRSEMNVSTLELGDSALYLCASSRSIAAEQFFGPGTRLTVL.

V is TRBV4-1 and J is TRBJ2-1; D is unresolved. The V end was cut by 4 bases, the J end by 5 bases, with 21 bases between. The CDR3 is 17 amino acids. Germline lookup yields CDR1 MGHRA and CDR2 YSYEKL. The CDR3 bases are TGCGCCAGCAGCCTTCATACCCTAGGATCCACTAACAATGAGCAGTTCTTC. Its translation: CASSLHTLGSTNNEQFF.

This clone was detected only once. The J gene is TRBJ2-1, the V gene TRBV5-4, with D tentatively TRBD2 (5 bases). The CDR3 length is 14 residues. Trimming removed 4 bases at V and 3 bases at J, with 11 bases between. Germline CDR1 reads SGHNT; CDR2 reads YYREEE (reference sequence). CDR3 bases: TGTGCCAGCAGCCTCGGGGATAACTACAATGAGCAGTTCTTC. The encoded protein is CASSLGDNYNEQFF.

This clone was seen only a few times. DNA for the CDR3: TGTGCCAGCAGCCCCCAGGGCAATGGAAACACCATATATTTT. The encoded protein is CASSPQGNGNTIYF. The chain employs TRBV6-6 and TRBJ1-3; weak D call: TRBD1 (5 bases). This CDR3 contains 14 residues. Trimming left V 6 bases short and J 3 bases short, with 12 bases between. Germline V gene data show CDR1 as MNHNY and CDR2 as SVGAGI (reference sequence).

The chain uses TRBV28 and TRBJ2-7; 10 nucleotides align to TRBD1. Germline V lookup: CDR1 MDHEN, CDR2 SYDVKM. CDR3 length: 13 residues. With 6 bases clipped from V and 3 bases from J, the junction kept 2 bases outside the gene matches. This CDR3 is CASSRDRGYEQYF. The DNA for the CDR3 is TGTGCCAGCAGCCGGGACAGGGGCTACGAGCAGTACTTC.

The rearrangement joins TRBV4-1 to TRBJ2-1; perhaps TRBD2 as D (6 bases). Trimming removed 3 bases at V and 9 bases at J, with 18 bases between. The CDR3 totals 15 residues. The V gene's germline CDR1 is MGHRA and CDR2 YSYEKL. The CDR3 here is CASSQDPGPRGEQFF. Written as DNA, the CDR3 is TGCGCCAGCAGCCAGGATCCGGGACCGCGGGGTGAGCAGTTCTTC.

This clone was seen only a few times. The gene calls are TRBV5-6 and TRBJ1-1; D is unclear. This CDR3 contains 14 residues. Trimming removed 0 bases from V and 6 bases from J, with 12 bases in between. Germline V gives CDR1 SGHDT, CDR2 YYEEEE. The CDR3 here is CASSLGGYGSEAFF. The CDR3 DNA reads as TGTGCCAGCAGCTTGGGGGGTTATGGATCTGAAGCTTTCTTT. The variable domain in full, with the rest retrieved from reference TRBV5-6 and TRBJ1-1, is DAGVTQSPTHLIKTRGQQVTLRCSPKSGHDTVSWYQQALGQGPQFIFQYYEEEERQRGNFPDRFSGHQFPNYSSELNVNALLLGDSALYLCASSLGGYGSEAFFGQGTRLTVV.

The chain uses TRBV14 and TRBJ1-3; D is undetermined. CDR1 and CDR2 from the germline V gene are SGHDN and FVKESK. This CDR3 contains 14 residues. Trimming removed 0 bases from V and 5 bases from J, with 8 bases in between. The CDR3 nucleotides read TGTGCCAGCAGCCAAGATAACAGTCGAAACACCATATATTTT. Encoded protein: CASSQDNSRNTIYF.

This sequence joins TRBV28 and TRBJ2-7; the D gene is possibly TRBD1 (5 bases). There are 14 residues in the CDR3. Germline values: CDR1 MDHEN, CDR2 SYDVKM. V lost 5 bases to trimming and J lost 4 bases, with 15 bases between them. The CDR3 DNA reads TGTGCCAGCAGTCTTACAGGAAGACTGTACGAGCAGTACTTC. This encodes CASSLTGRLYEQYF.

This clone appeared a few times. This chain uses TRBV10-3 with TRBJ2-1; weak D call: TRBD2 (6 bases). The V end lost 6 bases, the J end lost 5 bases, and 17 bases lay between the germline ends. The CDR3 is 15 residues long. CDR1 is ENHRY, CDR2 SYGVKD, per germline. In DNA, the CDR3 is TGTGCCATCAGACCCTTGGCGGGGTTGAACAATGAGCAGTTCTTC. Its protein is CAIRPLAGLNNEQFF.

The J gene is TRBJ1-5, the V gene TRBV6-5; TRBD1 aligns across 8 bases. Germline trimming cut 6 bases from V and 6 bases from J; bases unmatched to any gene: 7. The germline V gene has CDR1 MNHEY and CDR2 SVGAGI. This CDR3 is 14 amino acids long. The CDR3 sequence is CASSDRGGGQPQHF. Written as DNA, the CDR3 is TGTGCCAGCAGCGACAGGGGAGGAGGTCAGCCCCAGCATTTT.

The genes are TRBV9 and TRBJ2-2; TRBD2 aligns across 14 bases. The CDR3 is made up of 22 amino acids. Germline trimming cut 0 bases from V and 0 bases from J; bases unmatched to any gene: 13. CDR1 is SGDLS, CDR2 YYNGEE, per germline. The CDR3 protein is CASSVESLGLAGVGTNTGELFF. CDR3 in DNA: TGTGCCAGCAGCGTAGAGTCTTTGGGACTAGCGGGGGTCGGTACGAACACCGGGGAGCTGTTTTTT.

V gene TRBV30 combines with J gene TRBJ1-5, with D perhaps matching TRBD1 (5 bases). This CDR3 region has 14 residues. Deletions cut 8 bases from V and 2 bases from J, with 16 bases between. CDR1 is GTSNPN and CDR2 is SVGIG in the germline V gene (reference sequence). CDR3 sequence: CAGSGKRGNQPQHF. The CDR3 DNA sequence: TGTGCCGGATCAGGGAAGCGGGGCAATCAGCCCCAGCATTTT.

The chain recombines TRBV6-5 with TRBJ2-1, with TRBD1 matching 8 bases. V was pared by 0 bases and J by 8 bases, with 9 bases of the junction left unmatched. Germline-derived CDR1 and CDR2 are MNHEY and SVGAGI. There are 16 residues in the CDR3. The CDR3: CASSYSYQGAFYEQFF. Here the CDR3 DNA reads TGTGCCAGCAGTTACTCGTATCAGGGGGCTTTCTATGAGCAGTTCTTC.

The DNA of the CDR3 is TGCGCCAGCAGCCAAGATAGTACTAGCCCTGATACGCAGTATTTT. As protein: CASSQDSTSPDTQYF. This chain links TRBV4-3 with TRBJ2-3; tentatively, D is TRBD2 (6 bases). Germline assignment: CDR1 LGHNA and CDR2 YSLEER. The germline V and J ends were trimmed by 0 bases and 6 bases, with 13 bases remaining between them. The CDR3 is 15 residues long.

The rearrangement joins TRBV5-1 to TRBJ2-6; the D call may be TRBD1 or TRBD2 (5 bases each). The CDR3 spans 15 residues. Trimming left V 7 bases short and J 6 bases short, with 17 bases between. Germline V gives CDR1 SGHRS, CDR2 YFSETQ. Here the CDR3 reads CASSPVRGTANVLTF. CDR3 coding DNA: TGCGCCAGCTCCCCAGTCCGGGGCACGGCCAACGTCCTGACTTTC. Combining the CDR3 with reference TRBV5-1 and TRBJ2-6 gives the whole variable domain KAGVTQTPRYLIKTRGQQVTLSCSPISGHRSVSWYQQTPGQGLQFLFEYFSETQRNKGNFPGRFSGRQFSNSRSEMNVSTLELGDSALYLCASSPVRGTANVLTFGAGSRLTVL.

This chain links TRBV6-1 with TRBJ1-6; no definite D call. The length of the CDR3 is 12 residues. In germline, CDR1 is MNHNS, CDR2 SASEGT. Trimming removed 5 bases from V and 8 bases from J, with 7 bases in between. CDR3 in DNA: TGTGCCAGCAGTCCCTGGGATTCACCCCTCCACTTT. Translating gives CASSPWDSPLHF.

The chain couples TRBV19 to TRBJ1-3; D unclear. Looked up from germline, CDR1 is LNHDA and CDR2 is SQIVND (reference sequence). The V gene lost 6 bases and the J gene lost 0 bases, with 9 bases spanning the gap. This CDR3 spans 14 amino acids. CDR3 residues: CASRLGSSGNTIYF. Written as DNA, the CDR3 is TGTGCCAGTAGGTTGGGCAGCTCTGGAAACACCATATATTTT.

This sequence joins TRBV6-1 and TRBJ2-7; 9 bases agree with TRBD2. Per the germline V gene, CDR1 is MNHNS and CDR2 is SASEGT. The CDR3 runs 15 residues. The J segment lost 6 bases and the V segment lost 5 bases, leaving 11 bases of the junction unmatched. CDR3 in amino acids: CASSPRGGRVPEQYF. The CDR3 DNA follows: TGTGCCAGCAGTCCACGCGGCGGGAGGGTTCCCGAGCAGTACTTC.

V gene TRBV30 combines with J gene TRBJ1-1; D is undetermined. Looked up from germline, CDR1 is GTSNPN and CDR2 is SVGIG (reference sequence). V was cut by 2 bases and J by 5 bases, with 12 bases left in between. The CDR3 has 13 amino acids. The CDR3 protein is CAWSKTSGTEAFF. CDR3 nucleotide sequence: TGTGCCTGGAGTAAGACAAGTGGGACTGAAGCTTTCTTT.

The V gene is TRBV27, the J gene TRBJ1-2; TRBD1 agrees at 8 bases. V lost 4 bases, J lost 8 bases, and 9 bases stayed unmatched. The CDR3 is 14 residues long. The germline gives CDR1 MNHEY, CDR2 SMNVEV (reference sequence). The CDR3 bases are TGTGCCAGCAGTTCCTCAGGGGGCCTGGCGGGCTACACCTTC. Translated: CASSSSGGLAGYTF.